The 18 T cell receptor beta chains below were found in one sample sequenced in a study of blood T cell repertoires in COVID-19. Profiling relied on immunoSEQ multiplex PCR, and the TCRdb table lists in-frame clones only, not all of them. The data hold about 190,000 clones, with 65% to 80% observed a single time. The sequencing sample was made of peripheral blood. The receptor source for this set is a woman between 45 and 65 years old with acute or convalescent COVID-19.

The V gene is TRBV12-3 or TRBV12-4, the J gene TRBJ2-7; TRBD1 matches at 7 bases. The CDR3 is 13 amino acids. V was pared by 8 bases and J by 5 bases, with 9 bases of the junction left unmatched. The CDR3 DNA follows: TGTGCCAGCGGGCCCGGGACAGCCCACGAGCAGTACTTC. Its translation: CASGPGTAHEQYF.

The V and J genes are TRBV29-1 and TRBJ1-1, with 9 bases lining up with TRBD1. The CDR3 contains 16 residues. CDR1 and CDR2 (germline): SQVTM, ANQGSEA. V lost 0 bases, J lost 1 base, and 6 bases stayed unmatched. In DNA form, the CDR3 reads TGCAGCGTTGAAGATGGAGTGGGACAGGGGAACACTGAAGCTTTCTTT. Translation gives CSVEDGVGQGNTEAFF.

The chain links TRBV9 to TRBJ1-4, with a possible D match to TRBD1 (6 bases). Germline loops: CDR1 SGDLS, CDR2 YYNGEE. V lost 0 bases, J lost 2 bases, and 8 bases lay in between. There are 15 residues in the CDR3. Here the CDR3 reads CASSVDTGTNEKLFF. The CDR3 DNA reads TGTGCCAGCAGCGTAGATACAGGGACTAATGAAAAACTGTTTTTT.

CDR3 sequence: CASSYDPSGRHRLQQETQYF. As DNA, the CDR3 is TGTGCCAGCAGTTACGACCCTAGCGGGAGGCACCGACTGCAACAAGAGACCCAGTACTTC. The rearrangement uses TRBV6-2 or TRBV6-3 and TRBJ2-5; 11 bases are a match to TRBD2. The CDR3 runs 20 residues. The V gene end was trimmed by 2 bases and the J gene end by 2 bases; junction bases not matched to a gene: 16. Germline assignment: CDR1 MNHEY and CDR2 SVGEGT.

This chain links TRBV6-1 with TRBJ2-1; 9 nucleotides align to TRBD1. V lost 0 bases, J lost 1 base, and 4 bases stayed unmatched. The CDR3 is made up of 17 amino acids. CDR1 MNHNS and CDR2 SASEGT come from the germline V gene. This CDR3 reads CASSEAEGQGSYNEQFF. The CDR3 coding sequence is TGTGCCAGCAGTGAAGCTGAGGGACAGGGATCCTACAATGAGCAGTTCTTC.

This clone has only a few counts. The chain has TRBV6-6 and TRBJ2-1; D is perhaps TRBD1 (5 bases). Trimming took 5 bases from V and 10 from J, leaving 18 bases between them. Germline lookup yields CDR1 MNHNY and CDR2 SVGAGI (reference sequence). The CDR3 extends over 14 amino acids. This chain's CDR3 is CASSPQTAIQEQFF. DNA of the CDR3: TGTGCCAGCAGTCCCCAGACAGCAATTCAAGAGCAGTTCTTC.

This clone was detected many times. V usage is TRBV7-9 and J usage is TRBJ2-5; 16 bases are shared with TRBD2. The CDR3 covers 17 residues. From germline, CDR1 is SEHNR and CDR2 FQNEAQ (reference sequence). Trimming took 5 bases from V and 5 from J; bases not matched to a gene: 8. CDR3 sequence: CASSPGLAGGRTETQYF. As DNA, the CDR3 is TGTGCCAGCAGCCCGGGACTAGCGGGAGGGCGAACGGAGACCCAGTACTTC. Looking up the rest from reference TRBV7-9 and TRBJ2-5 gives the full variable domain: DTGVSQNPRHKITKRGQNVTFRCDPISEHNRLYWYRQTLGQGPEFLTYFQNEAQLEKSRLLSDRFSAERPKGSFSTLEIQRTEQGDSAMYLCASSPGLAGGRTETQYFGPGTRLLVL.

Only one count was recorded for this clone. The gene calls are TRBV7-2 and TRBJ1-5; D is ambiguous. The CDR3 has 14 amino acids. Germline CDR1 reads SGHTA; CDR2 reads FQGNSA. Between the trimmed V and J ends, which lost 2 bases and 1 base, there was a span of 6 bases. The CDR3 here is CASSLTSSNQPQHF. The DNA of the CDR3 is TGTGCCAGCAGCTTAACGAGCAGCAATCAGCCCCAGCATTTT.

The CDR3 protein is CASSPRTSGRINEQFF. As DNA, the CDR3 is TGTGCCAGCTCACCAAGGACTAGCGGGAGGATCAATGAGCAGTTCTTC. The chain links TRBV18 to TRBJ2-1; 14 bases map to TRBD2. Germline CDR1 and CDR2: KGHSH and LQKENI. This CDR3 has 16 amino acids. V lost 2 bases to trimming and J lost 6 bases; unmatched junction nucleotides: 3.

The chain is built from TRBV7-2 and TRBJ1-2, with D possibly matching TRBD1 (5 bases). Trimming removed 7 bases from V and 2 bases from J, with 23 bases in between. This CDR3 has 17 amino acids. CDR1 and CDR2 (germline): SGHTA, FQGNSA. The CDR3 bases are TGTGCCAGCAACTCCCAAGGGGCGATACGGAAAAACTATGGCTACACCTTC. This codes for CASNSQGAIRKNYGYTF.

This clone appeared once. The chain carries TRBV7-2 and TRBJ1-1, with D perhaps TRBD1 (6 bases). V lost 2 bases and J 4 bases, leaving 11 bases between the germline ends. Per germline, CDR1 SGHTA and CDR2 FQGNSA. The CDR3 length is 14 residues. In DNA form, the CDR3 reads TGTGCCAGCAGCTTACGTACAGGGATCACTGAAGCTTTCTTT. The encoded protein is CASSLRTGITEAFF.

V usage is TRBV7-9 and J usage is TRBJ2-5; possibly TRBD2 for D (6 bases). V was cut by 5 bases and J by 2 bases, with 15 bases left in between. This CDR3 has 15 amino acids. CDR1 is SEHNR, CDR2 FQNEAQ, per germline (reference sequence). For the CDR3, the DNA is TGTGCCAGCAGCCCTGCGGGACTGATGCAAGAGACCCAGTACTTC. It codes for CASSPAGLMQETQYF.

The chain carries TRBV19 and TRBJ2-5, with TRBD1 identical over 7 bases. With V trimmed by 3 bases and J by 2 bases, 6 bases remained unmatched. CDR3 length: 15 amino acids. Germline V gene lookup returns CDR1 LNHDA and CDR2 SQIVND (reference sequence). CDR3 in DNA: TGTGCCAGTAGTATGGGTAGGGGGCGTCAAGAGACCCAGTACTTC. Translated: CASSMGRGRQETQYF. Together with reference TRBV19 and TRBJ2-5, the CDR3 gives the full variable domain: DGGITQSPKYLFRKEGQNVTLSCEQNLNHDAMYWYRQDPGQGLRLIYYSQIVNDFQKGDIAEGYSVSREKKESFPLTVTSAQKNPTAFYLCASSMGRGRQETQYFGPGTRLLVL.

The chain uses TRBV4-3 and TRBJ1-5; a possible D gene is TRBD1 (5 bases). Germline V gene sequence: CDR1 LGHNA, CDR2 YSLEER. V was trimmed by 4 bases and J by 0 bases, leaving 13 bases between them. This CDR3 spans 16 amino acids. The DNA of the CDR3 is TGCGCCAGCAGCCCCAATCGGGACTTTAGCAATCAGCCCCAGCATTTT. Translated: CASSPNRDFSNQPQHF.

The CDR3 here is CASSPGTSEQFF. DNA for the CDR3: TGTGCCAGCAGCCCCGGGACTAGCGAGCAGTTCTTC. The rearrangement uses TRBV5-4 and TRBJ2-1; the match to TRBD2 covers 9 bases. The ends lost 4 bases at V and 10 bases at J; junction bases unmatched: 3. The CDR3 contains 12 residues. CDR1 is SGHNT, CDR2 YYREEE, per germline (reference sequence).

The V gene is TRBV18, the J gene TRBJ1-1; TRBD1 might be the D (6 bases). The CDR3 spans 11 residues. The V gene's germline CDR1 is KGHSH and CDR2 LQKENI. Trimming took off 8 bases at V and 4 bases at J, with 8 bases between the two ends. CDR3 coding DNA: TGTGCCAGCCAGGGGTCCACTGAAGCTTTCTTT. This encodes CASQGSTEAFF.

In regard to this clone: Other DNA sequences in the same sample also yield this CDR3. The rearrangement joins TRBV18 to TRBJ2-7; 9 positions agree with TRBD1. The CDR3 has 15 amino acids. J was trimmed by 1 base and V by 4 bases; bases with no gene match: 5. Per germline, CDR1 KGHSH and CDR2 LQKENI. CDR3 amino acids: CASSQPGQGSYEQYF. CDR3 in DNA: TGTGCCAGCTCACAGCCGGGACAGGGTTCCTACGAGCAGTACTTC.

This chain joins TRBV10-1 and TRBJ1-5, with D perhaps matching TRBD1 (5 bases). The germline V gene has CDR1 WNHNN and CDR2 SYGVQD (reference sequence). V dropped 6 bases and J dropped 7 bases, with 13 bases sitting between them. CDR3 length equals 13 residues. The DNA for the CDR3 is TGCGCCAGCAGCGGAGGGCCAGGGCAGCCCCAGCATTTT. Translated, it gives CASSGGPGQPQHF.